This TCR beta chain was recorded in a study of yellow fever vaccine responses in identical twins. Study observations and caveats: It has been reported that, in twins, the vaccine T cell response seemed partly convergent and partly personalized.

As regards this clonotype: As yet, its antigen is unknown.

Using its own MiXCR run on the RT-PCR reads, TCRdb lists one record per CDR3 protein. The sample has 5,700 or so distinct CDR3 sequences; 65% to 85% are singletons. The V and J ends lost 2 bases and 8 bases, in that order; junction bases with no gene match: 7. CDR3 length: 14 residues. The J gene is TRBJ1-2, the V gene TRBV23-1; 8 bases map to TRBD1. TRBV23-1 is an ORF, with its function uncertain. This material consisted of T cells from blood (PBMCs), unsorted or a sorted subset (not recorded which), taken before or after yellow fever vaccination (not recorded which). The clonotype was recovered from a woman between 18 and 30 years old who received the yellow fever vaccine. DNA of the CDR3: TGCGCCAGCAGTCAAGAGGACAGGGTTTGCGGCTACACCTTC. It yields the protein CASSQEDRVCGYTF.